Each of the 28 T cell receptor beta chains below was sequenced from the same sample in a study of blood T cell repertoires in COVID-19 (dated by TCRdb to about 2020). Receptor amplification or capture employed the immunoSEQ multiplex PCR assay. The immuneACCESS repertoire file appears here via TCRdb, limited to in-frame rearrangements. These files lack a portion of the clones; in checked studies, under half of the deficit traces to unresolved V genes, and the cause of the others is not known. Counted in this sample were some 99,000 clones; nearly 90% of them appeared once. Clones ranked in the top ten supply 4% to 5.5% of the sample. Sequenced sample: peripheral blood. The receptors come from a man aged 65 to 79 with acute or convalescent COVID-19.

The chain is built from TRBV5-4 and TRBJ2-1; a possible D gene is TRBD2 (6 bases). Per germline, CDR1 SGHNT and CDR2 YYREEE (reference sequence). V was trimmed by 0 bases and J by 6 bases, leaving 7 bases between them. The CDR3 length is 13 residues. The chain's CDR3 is CASSLGRANEQFF. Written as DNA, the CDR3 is TGTGCCAGCAGCTTGGGGAGGGCCAATGAGCAGTTCTTC.

In nucleotides, the CDR3 is TGTGCCAGCAGTTGGGGGGATGGCTACACCTTC. This sequence encodes CASSWGDGYTF. The rearrangement joins TRBV12-3 or TRBV12-4 to TRBJ1-2; maybe TRBD1 (5 bases). The CDR3 loop spans 11 amino acids. The V and J ends lost 4 bases and 6 bases respectively, with 6 bases between them.

The CDR3 loop is CASSVRQGSNSPLHF. CDR3 DNA: TGTGCCAGCAGTGTACGACAGGGTAGCAATTCACCCCTCCACTTT. The genes are TRBV28 and TRBJ1-6; 7 positions agree with TRBD1. After removal of 5 bases from V and 7 bases from J, the junction contained 8 bases not matched to a gene. The CDR3 extends over 15 amino acids. CDR1 and CDR2 (germline): MDHEN, SYDVKM.

The CDR3 reads CASSPTGTAGNTIYF. DNA for the CDR3: TGTGCCAGCTCACCAACCGGGACAGCTGGAAACACCATATATTTT. The rearrangement joins TRBV18 to TRBJ1-3; 7 bases align to TRBD1. The CDR3 is made up of 15 amino acids. Germline trimming cut 2 bases from V and 2 bases from J; bases unmatched to any gene: 3. Per germline, CDR1 KGHSH and CDR2 LQKENI.

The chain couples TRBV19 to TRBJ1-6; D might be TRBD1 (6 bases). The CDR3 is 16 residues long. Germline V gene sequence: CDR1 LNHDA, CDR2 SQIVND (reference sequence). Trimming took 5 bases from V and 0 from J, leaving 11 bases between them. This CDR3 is CASSPATGSYNSPLHF. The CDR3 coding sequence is TGTGCCAGTAGTCCCGCGACAGGCTCCTATAATTCACCCCTCCACTTT. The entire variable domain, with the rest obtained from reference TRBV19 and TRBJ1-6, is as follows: DGGITQSPKYLFRKEGQNVTLSCEQNLNHDAMYWYRQDPGQGLRLIYYSQIVNDFQKGDIAEGYSVSREKKESFPLTVTSAQKNPTAFYLCASSPATGSYNSPLHFGNGTRLTVT.

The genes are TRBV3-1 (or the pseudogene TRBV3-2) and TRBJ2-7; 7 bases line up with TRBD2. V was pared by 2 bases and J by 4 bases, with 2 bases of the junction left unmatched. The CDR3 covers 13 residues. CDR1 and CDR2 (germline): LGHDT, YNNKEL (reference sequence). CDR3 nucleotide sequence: TGTGCCAGCAGCCAACAGGGAGGGTACGAGCAGTACTTC. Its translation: CASSQQGGYEQYF.

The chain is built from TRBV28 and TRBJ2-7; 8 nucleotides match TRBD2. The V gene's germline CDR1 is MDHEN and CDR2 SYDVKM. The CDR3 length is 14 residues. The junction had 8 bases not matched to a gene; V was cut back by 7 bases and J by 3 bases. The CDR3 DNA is TGTGCCAGCAATCCTACGGGACTAGTCTACGAGCAGTACTTC. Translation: CASNPTGLVYEQYF.

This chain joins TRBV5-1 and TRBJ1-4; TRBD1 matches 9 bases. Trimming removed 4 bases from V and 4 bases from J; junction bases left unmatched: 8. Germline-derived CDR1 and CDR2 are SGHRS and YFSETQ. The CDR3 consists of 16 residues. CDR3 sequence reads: CASSRDRVGGNEKLFF. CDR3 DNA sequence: TGCGCCAGCAGCCGGGACAGGGTCGGGGGTAATGAAAAACTGTTTTTT.

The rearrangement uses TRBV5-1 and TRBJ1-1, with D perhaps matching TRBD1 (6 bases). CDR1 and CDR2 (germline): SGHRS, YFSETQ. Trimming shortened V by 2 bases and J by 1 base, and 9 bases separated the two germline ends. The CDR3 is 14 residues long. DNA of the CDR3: TGCGCCAGCAGCTTTACAGGGACGAACACTGAAGCTTTCTTT. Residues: CASSFTGTNTEAFF.

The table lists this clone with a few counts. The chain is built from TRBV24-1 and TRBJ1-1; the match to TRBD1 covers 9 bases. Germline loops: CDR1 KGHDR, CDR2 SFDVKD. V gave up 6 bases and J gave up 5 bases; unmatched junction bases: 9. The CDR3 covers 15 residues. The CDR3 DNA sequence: TGTGCCACCAGTAGGTCACAGGGGGCGAGGACTGAAGCTTTCTTT. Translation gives CATSRSQGARTEAFF.

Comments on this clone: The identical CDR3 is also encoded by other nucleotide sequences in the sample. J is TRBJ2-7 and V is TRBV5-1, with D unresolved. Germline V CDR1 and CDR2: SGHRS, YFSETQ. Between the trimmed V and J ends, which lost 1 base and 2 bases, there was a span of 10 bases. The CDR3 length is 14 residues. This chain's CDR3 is CASSLSADTYEQYV. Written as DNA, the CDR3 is TGCGCCAGCAGCTTGTCGGCCGACACCTACGAGCAGTACGTC.

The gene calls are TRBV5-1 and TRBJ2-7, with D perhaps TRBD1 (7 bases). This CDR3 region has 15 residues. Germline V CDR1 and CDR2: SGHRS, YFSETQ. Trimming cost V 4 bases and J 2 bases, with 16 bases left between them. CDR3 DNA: TGCGCCAGCAGCCAGGAGGGACAGAACCCCTACGAGCAGTACTTC. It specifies CASSQEGQNPYEQYF.

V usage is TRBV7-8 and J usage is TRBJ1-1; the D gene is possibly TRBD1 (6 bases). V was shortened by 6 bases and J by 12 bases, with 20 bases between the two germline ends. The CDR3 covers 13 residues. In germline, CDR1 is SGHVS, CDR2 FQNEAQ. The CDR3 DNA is TGTGCCAGCAGTTTCCCCGGACAGAGCGGAACTTTCTTT. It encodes CASSFPGQSGTFF.

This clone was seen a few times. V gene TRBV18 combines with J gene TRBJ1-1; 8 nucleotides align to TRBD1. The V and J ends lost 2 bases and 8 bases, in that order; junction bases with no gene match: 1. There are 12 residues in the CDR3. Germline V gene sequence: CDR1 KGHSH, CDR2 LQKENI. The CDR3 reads CASSPSGGEAFF. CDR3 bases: TGTGCCAGCTCACCATCAGGGGGCGAAGCTTTCTTT.

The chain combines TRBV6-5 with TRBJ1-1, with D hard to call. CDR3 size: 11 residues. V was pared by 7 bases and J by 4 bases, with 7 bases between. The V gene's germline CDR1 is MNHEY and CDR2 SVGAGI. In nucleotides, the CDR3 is TGTGCCAGCATGCGGAGCACTGAAGCTTTCTTT. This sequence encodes CASMRSTEAFF.

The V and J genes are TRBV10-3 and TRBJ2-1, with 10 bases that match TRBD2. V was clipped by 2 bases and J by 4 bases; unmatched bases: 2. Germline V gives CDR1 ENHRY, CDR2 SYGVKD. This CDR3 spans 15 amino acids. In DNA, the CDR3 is TGTGCCATCAGTGAGGCTAGCGGGAGTTACAATGAGCAGTTCTTC. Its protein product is CAISEASGSYNEQFF.

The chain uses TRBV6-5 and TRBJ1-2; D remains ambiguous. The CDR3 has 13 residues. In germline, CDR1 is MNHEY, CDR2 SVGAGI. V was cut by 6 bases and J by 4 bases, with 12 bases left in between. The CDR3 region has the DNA TGTGCCAGCAGGGTAGACACTGCCTATGGCTACACCTTC. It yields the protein CASRVDTAYGYTF.

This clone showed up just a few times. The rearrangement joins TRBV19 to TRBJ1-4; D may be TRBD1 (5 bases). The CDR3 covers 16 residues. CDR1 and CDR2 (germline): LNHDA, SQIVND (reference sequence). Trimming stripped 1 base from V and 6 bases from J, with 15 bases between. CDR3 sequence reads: CASSIAGARRDEKLFF. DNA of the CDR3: TGTGCCAGTAGTATAGCCGGGGCGCGGAGGGATGAAAAACTGTTTTTT.

The CDR3 nucleotides read TGTGCCAGCAGTTTACCAGGGCAAAACATTCAGTACTTC. Its translation: CASSLPGQNIQYF. V gene TRBV28 combines with J gene TRBJ2-4; D may be TRBD1 (5 bases). V was shortened by 2 bases and J by 5 bases, with 7 bases between the two germline ends. The CDR3 contains 13 residues. Germline V gene data show CDR1 as MDHEN and CDR2 as SYDVKM.

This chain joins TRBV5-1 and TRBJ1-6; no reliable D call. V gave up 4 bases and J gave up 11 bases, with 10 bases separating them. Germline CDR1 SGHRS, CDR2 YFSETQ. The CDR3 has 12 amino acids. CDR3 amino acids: CASSLGGTPLHF. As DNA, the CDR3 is TGCGCCAGCAGCCTAGGTGGCACACCCCTCCACTTT.

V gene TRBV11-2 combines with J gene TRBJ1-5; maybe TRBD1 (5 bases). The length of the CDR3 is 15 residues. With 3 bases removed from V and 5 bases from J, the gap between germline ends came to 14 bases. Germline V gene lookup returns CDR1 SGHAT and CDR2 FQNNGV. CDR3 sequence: CASSFAGQADQPQHF. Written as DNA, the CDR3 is TGTGCCAGCAGCTTTGCAGGGCAGGCAGATCAGCCCCAGCATTTT.

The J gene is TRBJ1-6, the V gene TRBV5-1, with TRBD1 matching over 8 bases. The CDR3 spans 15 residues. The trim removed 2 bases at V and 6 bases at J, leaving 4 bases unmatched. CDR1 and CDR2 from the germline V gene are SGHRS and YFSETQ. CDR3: CASSLGQGANSPLHF. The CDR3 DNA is TGCGCCAGCAGCTTAGGACAGGGAGCTAATTCACCCCTCCACTTT. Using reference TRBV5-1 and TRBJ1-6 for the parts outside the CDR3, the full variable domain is KAGVTQTPRYLIKTRGQQVTLSCSPISGHRSVSWYQQTPGQGLQFLFEYFSETQRNKGNFPGRFSGRQFSNSRSEMNVSTLELGDSALYLCASSLGQGANSPLHFGNGTRLTVT.

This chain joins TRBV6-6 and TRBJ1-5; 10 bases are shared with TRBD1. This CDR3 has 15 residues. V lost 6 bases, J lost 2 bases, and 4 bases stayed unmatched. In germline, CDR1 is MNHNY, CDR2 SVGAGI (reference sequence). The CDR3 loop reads CASSPTGGGNQPQHF. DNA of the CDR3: TGTGCCAGCAGCCCGACAGGGGGCGGCAATCAGCCCCAGCATTTT.

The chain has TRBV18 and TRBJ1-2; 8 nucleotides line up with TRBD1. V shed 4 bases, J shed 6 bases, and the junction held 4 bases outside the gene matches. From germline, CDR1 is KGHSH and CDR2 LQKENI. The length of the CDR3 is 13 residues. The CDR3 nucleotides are TGTGCCAGCTCACGACAACAGGGGGATGGCTACACCTTC. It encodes CASSRQQGDGYTF.

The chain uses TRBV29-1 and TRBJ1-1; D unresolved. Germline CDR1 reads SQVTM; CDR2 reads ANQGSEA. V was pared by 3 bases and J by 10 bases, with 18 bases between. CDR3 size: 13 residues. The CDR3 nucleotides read TGCAGCGTTGATCTCCTCCTCCAGGCTGGAGCTTTCTTT. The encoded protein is CSVDLLLQAGAFF.

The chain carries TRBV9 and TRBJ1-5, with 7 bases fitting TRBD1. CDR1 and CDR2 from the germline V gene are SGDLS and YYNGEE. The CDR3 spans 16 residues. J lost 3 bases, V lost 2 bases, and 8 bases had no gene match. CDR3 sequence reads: CASSVGGGTANQPQHF. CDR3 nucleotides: TGTGCCAGCAGCGTGGGCGGTGGGACAGCCAATCAGCCCCAGCATTTT.

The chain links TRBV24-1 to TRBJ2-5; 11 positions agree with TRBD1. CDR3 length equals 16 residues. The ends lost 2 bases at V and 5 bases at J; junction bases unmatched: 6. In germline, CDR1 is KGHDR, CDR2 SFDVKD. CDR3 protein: CATSDWTGGYEETQYF. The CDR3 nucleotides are TGTGCCACCAGTGATTGGACAGGGGGCTATGAGGAGACCCAGTACTTC.

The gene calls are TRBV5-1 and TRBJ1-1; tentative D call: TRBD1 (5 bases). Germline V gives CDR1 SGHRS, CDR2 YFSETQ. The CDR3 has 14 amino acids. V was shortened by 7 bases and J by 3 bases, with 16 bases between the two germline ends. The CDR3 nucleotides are TGCGCCAGCGGAGGGTTGGGGCGCGACACTGAAGCTTTCTTT. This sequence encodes CASGGLGRDTEAFF.